Shown below are 6 T cell receptor beta chains from a single sample sequenced in a study of T-cell memory formation after mild COVID-19. TCRdb itself ran the 5' RACE reads through MiXCR, one entry per CDR3 protein. The profile shows 90,000 to 120,000 distinct CDR3 sequences, around 15% of them singletons. What was sequenced was PBMCs or a T cell subset sorted from them (not recorded which). These receptors all come from a man aged 18 to 35 who had mild COVID-19 (a few samples of this study predate the infection). Cell type and time point are not known.

This clonotype was detected only a few times. This chain joins TRBV12-3 or TRBV12-4 and TRBJ2-5, with D perhaps assigned TRBD1 or TRBD2 (5 bases each). CDR3 length: 13 amino acids. Deletions cut 5 bases from V and 9 bases from J, with 16 bases between. The CDR3 here is CASSPGRRSAQYF. Written as DNA, the CDR3 is TGTGCCAGCAGTCCGGGACGAAGGAGCGCCCAGTACTTC.

This clonotype was seen many times. V and J are TRBV20-1 and TRBJ2-1; 12 bases are a match to TRBD1. The J segment lost 9 bases and the V segment lost 3 bases, leaving 3 bases of the junction unmatched. In germline, CDR1 is DFQATT, CDR2 SNEGSKA (reference sequence). The CDR3 has 13 residues. In DNA form, the CDR3 reads TGCAGTGCTAGTGGGACAGGGGGCACTGAGCAGTTCTTC. Translating it yields CSASGTGGTEQFF.

The gene calls are TRBV4-1 and TRBJ2-4; D ambiguous. Germline V CDR1 and CDR2: MGHRA, YSYEKL. The CDR3 sequence is 21 residues long. Between the trimmed V and J ends, which lost 1 base and 0 bases, there was a span of 25 bases. DNA for the CDR3: TGCGCCAGCAGCCAAGGGTTTCTTGCGTCCAGGCCAAAGGTAGCCAAAAACATTCAGTACTTC. Protein product: CASSQGFLASRPKVAKNIQYF.

The rearrangement joins TRBV27 to TRBJ2-5, with D perhaps being TRBD1 or TRBD2 (6 bases each). V lost 4 bases and J lost 10, with 16 bases in between. In germline, CDR1 is MNHEY, CDR2 SMNVEV (reference sequence). This CDR3 has 13 amino acids. CDR3: CASSWGAWGSQYF. CDR3 nucleotides: TGTGCCAGCAGTTGGGGGGCGTGGGGGAGCCAGTACTTC.

The table lists this clonotype with a few counts. V and J are TRBV14 and TRBJ2-7; 9 bases agree with TRBD1. CDR3 length: 16 amino acids. Germline V gives CDR1 SGHDN, CDR2 FVKESK. Trimming cost V 4 bases and J 1 base; bases outside gene matches: 8. CDR3 region: CASSPRTGAPSYEQYV. Here the CDR3 DNA reads TGTGCCAGCAGCCCCCGGACAGGGGCGCCTTCCTACGAGCAGTACGTC.

Here the CDR3 reads CASSTDRGDQPQHF. DNA of the CDR3: TGTGCCAGCAGCACCGACAGGGGCGATCAGCCCCAGCATTTT. The chain has TRBV2 and TRBJ1-5; 8 bases map to TRBD1. CDR1 is SNHLY and CDR2 is FYNNEI in the germline V gene. Losses at the gene ends were 6 bases for V and 5 bases for J; bases not matched to a gene: 6. The CDR3 consists of 14 residues.